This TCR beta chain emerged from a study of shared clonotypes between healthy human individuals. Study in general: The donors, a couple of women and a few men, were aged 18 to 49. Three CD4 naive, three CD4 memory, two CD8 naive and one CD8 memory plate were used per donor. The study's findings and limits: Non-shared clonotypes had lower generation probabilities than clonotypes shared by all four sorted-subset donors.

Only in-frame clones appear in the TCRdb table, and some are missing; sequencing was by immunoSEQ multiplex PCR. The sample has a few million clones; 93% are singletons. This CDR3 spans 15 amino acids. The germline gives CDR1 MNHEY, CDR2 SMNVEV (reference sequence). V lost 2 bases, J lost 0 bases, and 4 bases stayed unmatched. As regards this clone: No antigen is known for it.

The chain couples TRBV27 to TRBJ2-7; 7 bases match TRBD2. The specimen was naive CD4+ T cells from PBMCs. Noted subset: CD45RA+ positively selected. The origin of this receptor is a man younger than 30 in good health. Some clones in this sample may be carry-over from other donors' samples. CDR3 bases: TGTGCCAGCAGTTTAGGGGTAGCGGGCTCCTACGAGCAGTACTTC. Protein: CASSLGVAGSYEQYF.